The 18 T cell receptor beta chains below all came from one sample that was sequenced in a study of patients and donors after allogeneic stem cell transplantation. From the RT-PCR reads, TCRdb called clonotypes with MiXCR, one entry per CDR3 protein. The sample yields tens of thousands of distinct CDR3 sequences, around 48% seen once. Material: blood, either unsorted or a sorted T cell fraction (not recorded which). The receptors shown here come from a human donor who was either an allogeneic HSCT recipient or a stem cell or donor lymphocyte infusion donor (not recorded which). It is not recorded whose cells these are; they may come from a transplant donor.

The V and J genes are TRBV29-1 and TRBJ1-1, with a possible D match to TRBD1 (5 bases). The CDR3 has 16 amino acids. Germline lookup yields CDR1 SQVTM and CDR2 ANQGSEA. Trimming removed 7 bases from V and 0 bases from J, with 21 bases in between. CDR3 loop: CSGGGTGLSMNTEAFF. DNA for the CDR3: TGCAGCGGGGGAGGGACTGGGCTTTCAATGAACACTGAAGCTTTCTTT.

This clonotype has a count of ten or more. This chain joins TRBV6-5 and TRBJ1-3, with D unclear. Trimming removed 0 bases from V and 2 bases from J, with 5 bases in between. Germline values: CDR1 MNHEY, CDR2 SVGAGI. This CDR3 is 14 amino acids long. The CDR3 DNA follows: TGTGCCAGCAGTTACTCGACGGCTGGAAACACCATATATTTT. This gives the protein CASSYSTAGNTIYF.

The CDR3 bases are TGTGCCAGCAGCTCCGAGGGGAGAGCTGGCTACACCTTC. Encoded protein: CASSSEGRAGYTF. The J gene is TRBJ1-2, the V gene TRBV7-3; D might be TRBD1 (5 bases). Germline values: CDR1 SGHTA, CDR2 FQGTGA. V lost 4 bases, J lost 7 bases, and 13 bases lay in between. The CDR3 spans 13 residues.

This chain connects TRBV4-3 to TRBJ1-4; 8 bases are shared with TRBD1. There are 15 residues in the CDR3. V lost 7 bases and J lost 4; bases outside the gene matches: 8. CDR1 is LGHNA, CDR2 YSLEER, per germline. DNA for the CDR3: TGCGCCAGCATCCCAGGGGGCCAGGGTAATGAAAAACTGTTTTTT. The encoded protein is CASIPGGQGNEKLFF.

V usage is TRBV29-1 and J usage is TRBJ1-4; the D is unclear. Deletions cut 4 bases from V and 4 bases from J, with 7 bases between. Per the germline V gene, CDR1 is SQVTM and CDR2 is ANQGSEA. The CDR3 has 12 residues. The CDR3 protein is CSVGSYNEKLFF. CDR3 bases: TGCAGCGTTGGGTCTTATAATGAAAAACTGTTTTTT. The full variable domain, rest sourced from reference TRBV29-1 and TRBJ1-4, is SAVISQKPSRDICQRGTSLTIQCQVDSQVTMMFWYRQQPGQSLTLIATANQGSEATYESGFVIDKFPISRPNLTFSTLTVSNMSPEDSSIYLCSVGSYNEKLFFGSGTQLSVL.

The V gene is TRBV6-2 or TRBV6-3, the J gene TRBJ1-1; unclear D gene. Germline V gene data show CDR1 as MNHEY and CDR2 as SVGEGT. CDR3 length: 12 amino acids. V lost 7 bases and J 1 base, leaving 7 bases between the germline ends. CDR3 loop: CASKLGNTEAFF. Here the CDR3 DNA reads TGTGCCAGCAAATTAGGGAACACTGAAGCTTTCTTT.

V and J are TRBV12-3 or TRBV12-4 and TRBJ1-1, with D tentatively TRBD1 (5 bases). The CDR3 totals 14 residues. Trimming stripped 6 bases from V and 3 bases from J, with 14 bases between. CDR3 sequence reads: CASSSQGPDTEAFF. CDR3 DNA: TGTGCCAGCAGCTCCCAGGGTCCGGACACTGAAGCTTTCTTT.

V and J are TRBV4-2 and TRBJ2-5, with D tentatively TRBD1 or TRBD2 (5 bases each). The CDR3 extends over 13 amino acids. Germline V gene sequence: CDR1 LGHNA, CDR2 YNFKEQ. Trimming left V 5 bases short and J 4 bases short, with 11 bases between. CDR3: CASSTTGGETQYF. CDR3 bases: TGTGCCAGCAGCACTACAGGAGGAGAGACCCAGTACTTC.

This chain uses TRBV7-9 with TRBJ1-1; D is perhaps TRBD1 (6 bases). Germline V CDR1 and CDR2: SEHNR, FQNEAQ (reference sequence). There are 15 residues in the CDR3. Trimming left V 5 bases short and J 0 bases short, with 13 bases between. This CDR3 reads CASSRSQGLNTEAFF. The CDR3, as DNA: TGTGCCAGCAGCAGATCTCAGGGGTTGAACACTGAAGCTTTCTTT.

This clonotype was counted a few times. This chain uses TRBV9 with TRBJ1-2, with D perhaps matching TRBD1 (5 bases). Trimming removed 3 bases from V and 4 bases from J, with 7 bases in between. The CDR3 is made up of 12 amino acids. The germline CDR1 and CDR2 sequences are SGDLS and YYNGEE. CDR3 sequence reads: CASSAGVYGYTF. In DNA form, the CDR3 reads TGTGCCAGCAGCGCGGGGGTCTATGGCTACACCTTC.

The genes are TRBV5-5 and TRBJ2-2; 10 bases match TRBD2. Germline V lookup: CDR1 SGHKS, CDR2 YYEKEE (reference sequence). The junction had 4 bases not matched to a gene; V was cut back by 1 base and J by 4 bases. CDR3 size: 16 residues. The chain's CDR3 is CASSLRAGGLTGELFF. CDR3 DNA: TGTGCCAGCAGCTTGAGAGCGGGAGGGCTCACCGGGGAGCTGTTTTTT.

There are a few counts of this clonotype. V usage is TRBV27 and J usage is TRBJ1-2; D unresolved. This CDR3 comprises 15 residues. Germline V lookup: CDR1 MNHEY, CDR2 SMNVEV (reference sequence). The V and J ends lost 2 bases and 2 bases respectively, with 12 bases between them. CDR3 loop: CASSLNIRANYGYTF. The CDR3 coding sequence is TGTGCCAGCAGTTTAAATATAAGGGCAAACTATGGCTACACCTTC.

This clonotype is a singleton in its sample. The chain couples TRBV29-1 to TRBJ2-1; TRBD2 is a possible D gene (7 bases). This CDR3 comprises 14 residues. Germline CDR1 is SQVTM and CDR2 is ANQGSEA. Trimming pared 7 bases from V and 7 bases from J, leaving 20 bases between. Here the CDR3 DNA reads TGCAGCGGGGGGGCCGGGACTATGTATAATGAGCAGTTCTTC. This gives the protein CSGGAGTMYNEQFF.

This clonotype came up a few times. The chain is built from TRBV5-6 and TRBJ1-4, with 9 bases aligning to TRBD1. The V gene's germline CDR1 is SGHDT and CDR2 YYEEEE. The V segment lost 1 base and the J segment 6 bases; nucleotides outside the gene matches: 1. The CDR3 totals 14 residues. The CDR3 sequence is CASSLWDRDEKLFF. In DNA form, the CDR3 reads TGTGCCAGCAGCTTGTGGGACAGGGATGAAAAACTGTTTTTT.

This chain links TRBV12-3 or TRBV12-4 with TRBJ1-6; a possible D gene is TRBD1 (6 bases). The CDR3 consists of 14 residues. V was trimmed by 3 bases and J by 7 bases, leaving 10 bases between them. The CDR3 bases are TGTGCCAGCAGTTTCGGGACACTCAATTCACCCCTCCACTTT. It translates to CASSFGTLNSPLHF.

The chain employs TRBV3-1 and TRBJ1-4; tentatively, D is TRBD1 (6 bases). The V end lost 3 bases, the J end lost 5 bases, and 13 bases lay between the germline ends. Germline V lookup: CDR1 LGHDT, CDR2 YNNKEL (reference sequence). This CDR3 has 15 residues. CDR3 amino acids: CASSHGQGRNEKLFF. The DNA of the CDR3 is TGTGCCAGCAGCCATGGCCAGGGGCGGAATGAAAAACTGTTTTTT. Supplemented by reference TRBV3-1 and TRBJ1-4, the full variable domain reads DTAVSQTPKYLVTQMGNDKSIKCEQNLGHDTMYWYKQDSKKFLKIMFSYNNKELIINETVPNRFSPKSPDKAHLNLHINSLELGDSAVYFCASSHGQGRNEKLFFGSGTQLSVL.

In regard to this clonotype: A far larger clone is just one base off, so this is likely a read error. The conserved phenylalanine or tryptophan is not found at the CDR3 terminus, so this likely reflects a read error. J is TRBJ1-2 and V is TRBV12-3 or TRBV12-4; D unclear. The CDR3 runs to 18 residues. Trimming pared 4 bases from V and 3 bases from J, leaving 24 bases between. CDR3 amino acids: CASSWAYMSHGSDYGYTS. In DNA form, the CDR3 reads TGTGCCAGCAGTTGGGCCTATATGAGCCACGGCAGCGACTATGGCTACACCTCC.

This clonotype has only one observation. This rearrangement joins TRBV5-1 to TRBJ1-3; a possible D gene is TRBD1 (5 bases). Looked up from germline, CDR1 is SGHRS and CDR2 is YFSETQ. The CDR3 runs 16 residues. V lost 4 bases and J 0 bases, leaving 14 bases between the germline ends. CDR3 bases: TGCGCCAGCAGCATGCAGGGACGTTACTCTGGAAACACCATATATTTT. This gives the protein CASSMQGRYSGNTIYF. The full variable domain, rest sourced from reference TRBV5-1 and TRBJ1-3, is KAGVTQTPRYLIKTRGQQVTLSCSPISGHRSVSWYQQTPGQGLQFLFEYFSETQRNKGNFPGRFSGRQFSNSRSEMNVSTLELGDSALYLCASSMQGRYSGNTIYFGEGSWLTVV.